This TCR beta chain was retrieved from a study of vaccination effects on CD4 cells after COVID-19. On this clone: Its antigen is as yet unknown.

Viral peptide pools were used in the ViraFEST assay to expand antigen-specific CD4+ T cells, and sequencing came afterward. Upon completion of under eleven days in culture, CD4+ T cells were isolated. The participants, recipients of two vaccine doses, got either BNT162b2 or mRNA-1273. Recipients of the vaccine had no prior SARS-CoV-2 infection and negative nucleocapsid antibodies. Study conclusions and caveats: Recruitment yielded few convalescent patients, and the study had no early post-infection timepoints.

CDR3 length: 15 amino acids. Per the germline V gene, CDR1 is SEHNR and CDR2 is FQNEAQ (reference sequence). J gave up 5 bases and V 5 bases, and 9 bases lay outside the gene matches. Profiled with immunoSEQ multiplex PCR; TCRdb holds only in-frame clones, not every one. Here the sample spans tens of thousands of clones, around 80% being singletons. The J gene is TRBJ2-5, the V gene TRBV7-9, with 9 bases fitting TRBD1. The clonotype originates from a human donor who received a COVID-19 vaccine. Sequenced here: CD4+ T cells from PBMCs cultured with HCoV-OC43 spike peptides, sampled after COVID-19 vaccination. As for subset: HCoV-OC43 spike overlapping peptide pool stimulation. The CDR3 nucleotides read TGTGCCAGCAGCCAAGGACAGGGGTTGGCGGAGACCCAGTACTTC. Amino acid sequence: CASSQGQGLAETQYF.